This TCR beta chain is from a study of OX40 agonist ivuxolimab in advanced cancers. Overall study: Ivuxolimab, an antibody acting as an agonist of OX40 (CD134), was used to treat patients.

As regards this clone: Its antigen is not known.

The assay was immunoSEQ multiplex PCR, and TCRdb's table has in-frame clones only and misses some. In the table there are over 75,000 clones, 90% of which are singletons. Findings of the study overall: There was clonal expansion of CD4+ and CD8+ blood T cells by week 6 at 0.1 to 3.0 mg/kg. Averaging showed that CD8+ T cells had more expanded clones than CD4+ did. Antigen specificity remained undetermined for the expanded peripheral T cells.

The sequence derives from an adult with an advanced solid tumor such as melanoma, head and neck, liver or kidney cancer. The specimen was CD4+ or CD8+ T cells sorted from blood, collected in a trial of the OX40 agonist ivuxolimab.

CDR3 protein: CASSHLAGETQYF. For the CDR3, the DNA is TGTGCCAGCAGCCATCTAGCGGGAGAGACCCAGTACTTC. The chain employs TRBV7-8 and TRBJ2-5, with TRBD2 matching over 8 bases. The CDR3 length is 13 residues. V gave up 5 bases and J gave up 4 bases; unmatched junction bases: 3. Germline lookup yields CDR1 SGHVS and CDR2 FQNEAQ.